This is a list of T cell receptor beta chains from one sample in a study of blood T cell repertoires in COVID-19. Sequencing was performed with immunoSEQ multiplex PCR; in TCRdb, only in-frame clones are kept and a portion is missing. The sample yields approximately 140,000 clones, around 80% seen once. Material for sequencing was PBMCs or T cells enriched from blood (not recorded which). The receptors come from a middle-aged man with acute COVID-19. CDR3s include the opening cysteine and the closing phenylalanine or tryptophan. Fields, in order: D gene, J gene, clone size, V gene, CDR3 DNA, CDR3 protein. The D gene is left open where the match is weak. Expanded clones get a size class; other rows say once, few or many, or leave the size out.

>TRBD2|TRBJ2-1|-|TRBV6-5
TGTGCCAGCAGTTACGATTTAGGTAGCGGGAGAGGGAGACAGTTCTTC
CASSYDLGSGRGRQFF
>TRBD2|TRBJ2-1|-|TRBV2
TGTGCCAGCAGGCGACTAGCGGGACTCAACAATGAGCAGTTCTTC
CASRRLAGLNNEQFF
>-|TRBJ1-1|-|TRBV5-4
TGTGCCAGCAGCTGGGGGGAGGTGAACACTGAAGCTTTCTTT
CASSWGEVNTEAFF
>TRBD1|TRBJ1-2|once|TRBV5-1
TGCGCCAGCAGCTTGACAGGGGAGGATGGCTACACCTTC
CASSLTGEDGYTF
>-|TRBJ1-2|-|TRBV27
TGTGCCAGCAGTTTATCGGCAGGGAACTATGGCTACACCTTC
CASSLSAGNYGYTF
>TRBD1|TRBJ2-6|-|TRBV11-2
TGTGCCAGCAGCTCGACAGGGCCCGGGGCCAACGTCCTGACTTTC
CASSSTGPGANVLTF
>TRBD2|TRBJ2-3|-|TRBV29-1
TGCAGCTTACTAGCGGGAGGGAGCACAGATACGCAGTATTTT
CSLLAGGSTDTQYF
>-|TRBJ2-5|once|TRBV6-5
TGTGCCAGCAAAGAGGAATACCAAGAGACCCAGTACTTC
CASKEEYQETQYF
>-|TRBJ2-1|-|TRBV18
TGTGCCAGCTCACCACCCGGAACGGGTGAGCAGTTCTTC
CASSPPGTGEQFF
>-|TRBJ2-2|-|TRBV9
TGTGCCAGCAGCGTAGTATCGGGGGTTACCGGGGAGCTGTTTTTT
CASSVVSGVTGELFF
>TRBD2|TRBJ2-5|-|TRBV19
TGTGCCAGTAGTGGACTAGCGGGAGAGACCCAGTACTTC
CASSGLAGETQYF
>-|TRBJ2-7|-|TRBV6-5
TGTGCCAGCAGTCCCCGGCGGGTCTCCTACGAGCAGTACTTC
CASSPRRVSYEQYF
>-|TRBJ2-3|few|TRBV9
TGTGCCAGCAGCGTAGGGGAGGTCCCTACGCAGTATTTT
CASSVGEVPTQYF
>TRBD1|TRBJ2-7|-|TRBV19
TGTGCCAGTAGTACTCAGACAGGGGGCAACGAGCAGTACTTC
CASSTQTGGNEQYF
>-|TRBJ1-4|-|TRBV5-1
TGCGCCAGCAGCTTGGGACCGACTCTTGCAACTAATGAAAAACTGTTTTTT
CASSLGPTLATNEKLFF
>TRBD1|TRBJ2-2|-|TRBV4-2
TGTGCCAGCAGCCAGGGGGACAGCAACACCGGGGAGCTGTTTTTT
CASSQGDSNTGELFF
>-|TRBJ1-6|-|TRBV4-2
TGTGCCAGCAGCCAAGATCGCAGTACTAATTCACCCCTCCACTTT
CASSQDRSTNSPLHF
>TRBD2|TRBJ2-5|-|TRBV24-1
TGTGCCACCAGTGACCCCGCGGCCAGCGGGAGGGCCAGAGAGACCCAGTACTTC
CATSDPAASGRARETQYF
>TRBD1|TRBJ1-1|once|TRBV2
TGTGCCAGTGGACAGGGGGCGTCAGGCACTGAAGCTTTCTTT
CASGQGASGTEAFF
>-|TRBJ2-1|few|TRBV6-4
TGTGCCAGCAGCCTAGAGGGGGTGAGCTCCTACAATGAGCAGTTCTTC
CASSLEGVSSYNEQFF
>TRBD2|TRBJ2-2|-|TRBV7-2
TGTGCCAGCAGCCGGGGACTAGTTACCGGGGAGCTGTTTTTT
CASSRGLVTGELFF
>-|TRBJ1-5|-|TRBV30
TGTGCCTGGGCACCGGAGGGCAATCAGCCCCAGCATTTT
CAWAPEGNQPQHF
>TRBD1|TRBJ2-1|-|TRBV11-2
TGTGCCAGCAGCCCTACAGGGGGCTCCTACAATGAGCAGTTCTTC
CASSPTGGSYNEQFF
>TRBD1|TRBJ1-6|few|TRBV5-1
TGCGCCAGCAGCTTTGGGAACCCGGGACAGGGCTATAATTCACCCCTCCACTTT
CASSFGNPGQGYNSPLHF
>TRBD2|TRBJ2-5|once|TRBV7-3
TGTGCCAGCAGCCCTAGCGGGGGAAAAGAGACCCAGTACTTC
CASSPSGGKETQYF
>-|TRBJ2-2|few|TRBV29-1
TGCAGCGTTGTGGCAGGGGTAGGAACCGGGGAGCTGTTTTTT
CSVVAGVGTGELFF
>-|TRBJ2-5|-|TRBV29-1
TGCAGCGTAGCAGGGGCGCGCCAGGAGACCCAGTACTTC
CSVAGARQETQYF
>TRBD1|TRBJ2-2|-|TRBV9
TGTGCCAGCCAGGGGGCGCAAACCGGGGAGCTGTTTTTT
CASQGAQTGELFF
>TRBD1|TRBJ2-5|once|TRBV5-1
TGCGCCAGCAGCCCCCGACAGGGGTTAGAGACCCAGTACTTC
CASSPRQGLETQYF
>-|TRBJ2-4|-|TRBV6-5
TGTGCCAGCAGTCCCCGGACTACTTCCAAAAACATTCAGTACTTC
CASSPRTTSKNIQYF
>TRBD2|TRBJ2-1|once|TRBV7-7
TGTGCTAGCAGCCCCCGCCGGGAGGCCTACAATGAGCAGTTCTTC
CASSPRREAYNEQFF
>-|TRBJ2-4|-|TRBV4-2
TGTGCCAGCAGCCAAGAACAGGGCGGAAACATTCAGTACTTC
CASSQEQGGNIQYF
>-|TRBJ2-1|few|TRBV6-5
TGTGTCAGTAGGAACGGGAGACTACTCTACAATGAGCAGTTCTTC
CVSRNGRLLYNEQFF
>TRBD1|TRBJ1-5|-|TRBV11-2
TGTGCCAGCAGTGCTGACAGGGGAAATCAGCCCCAGCATTTT
CASSADRGNQPQHF
>-|TRBJ1-1|-|TRBV28
TGTGCCAGCAGTTTCTCACTAGGGAACACTGAAGCTTTCTTT
CASSFSLGNTEAFF
>-|TRBJ1-3|-|TRBV5-4
TGTGCCAGCAGCTTGGGCGAGGGCCTCTCTGGAAACACCATATATTTT
CASSLGEGLSGNTIYF
>-|TRBJ1-5|-|TRBV27
TGTGCCAGCAGTGCCCTTATGTGGGAGGGTTTAAATCAGCCCCAGCATTTT
CASSALMWEGLNQPQHF
>-|TRBJ2-7|-|TRBV4-2
TGTGCCAGCAGCCGGAGCTCCTACGAGCAGTACTTC
CASSRSSYEQYF
>-|TRBJ1-6|-|TRBV2
TGTGCCAGCAGTGAAAAGCAGGGGAGTTTACCCCTCCACTTT
CASSEKQGSLPLHF
>TRBD2|TRBJ2-1|-|TRBV7-2
TGTGCCAGCAGCTTAGCGCACGGCGGGAGGGCCACTTATGAGCAGTTCTTC
CASSLAHGGRATYEQFF
>-|TRBJ1-3|-|TRBV9
TGTGCCAGCAGCGTAGATGGCGGGACTGGAAACACCATATATTTT
CASSVDGGTGNTIYF
>-|TRBJ2-2|-|TRBV18
TGTGCCAGCTCACCATTGTCGGGTACGAACACCGGGGAGCTGTTTTTT
CASSPLSGTNTGELFF
>-|TRBJ1-6|-|TRBV6-5
TGTGCCAGCAGCTCCCGGGGTTATTCACCCCTCCACTTT
CASSSRGYSPLHF
>TRBD1|TRBJ1-2|-|TRBV5-1
TGCGCCAGCAGCTCCGGACAGGGGGCTTATGGCTACACCTTC
CASSSGQGAYGYTF
>-|TRBJ2-2|-|TRBV11-1
TGTGCCAGCAGCTTGGGAGGAGCCACCGGGGAGCTGTTTTTT
CASSLGGATGELFF
>-|TRBJ2-1|-|TRBV24-1
TGTGCCACCAGTGCACGGGGCTCCTACAATGAGCAGTTCTTC
CATSARGSYNEQFF
>-|TRBJ1-4|-|TRBV5-6
TGTGCCAGCACCCCATGGCTGAATGAACTGTTTTTT
CASTPWLNELFF
>-|TRBJ2-7|-|TRBV6-5
TGTGCCAGCGGCAAGGACATAAACTACGAGCAGTACTTC
CASGKDINYEQYF